This record covers a single T cell receptor beta chain. This entry comes from a study of blood T cell repertoires in COVID-19. Study-wide context: The samples span acute and convalescent COVID-19 from the United States, Italy and Spain. T cells, B-cell-depleted T cells, or PBMCs supplied cDNA or gDNA.

Unmatched junction bases numbered 6, after V lost 5 bases and J lost 8 bases. CDR1 is MDHEN, CDR2 SYDVKM, per germline. This CDR3 is built from 13 residues. As handled by the study authors: For nucleated cells, counts were estimated from reference gene primer amplification. Some clones are missing from TCRdb's copy, which holds only in-frame ones; the method was immunoSEQ multiplex PCR. For V, J and clone size, that table is used; D and trimming come from the DNA. The data show some 200,000 clones, about 80% seen once. The V gene is TRBV28, the J gene TRBJ1-2; 9 bases are a match to TRBD1. Sequencing used peripheral blood. This receptor was identified in a human donor with acute or convalescent COVID-19. The donor label of this sample is uncertain. The CDR3 nucleotides are TGTGCCAGCAGTGAACAGGGGGCTGGGGGCTACACCTTC. It is translated as CASSEQGAGGYTF.